The subject of this entry is one T cell receptor (beta chain). The antigen is unknown. V gave up 6 bases and J gave up 6 bases; unmatched junction bases: 10. Per germline, CDR1 KGHSH and CDR2 LQKENI. The CDR3 runs 14 residues. This sample was taken from a study of graft-versus-host responses after intestinal transplantation. Overall study: Each recipient received a multivisceral, liver-intestinal, or isolated intestinal graft.

General study results and limits: Some GvH clones were seen earlier in gut or blood, suggesting intestinal origin. Some patients had graft-donor T cell macrochimerism, and their allografts showed high graft-versus-host to host-versus-graft clonal ratios. After transplant, early declines in HvG clones were associated with peak levels of circulating GvH clones.

The repertoire was sequenced with immunoSEQ multiplex PCR; TCRdb's copy has only in-frame clones and lacks some. This table holds about 130,000 clones, 80% to 95% found once. This receptor was identified in a human donor who received an intestinal transplant. The specimen comprised unstimulated CD4+ T cells sorted from spleen or lymph node cells, sampled before intestinal transplant. The chain employs TRBV18 and TRBJ2-7; 8 bases are a match to TRBD1. The CDR3 reads CASSLGQGEREQYF. The CDR3 DNA reads as TGTGCCAGCTCTCTCGGACAGGGTGAACGCGAGCAGTACTTC.